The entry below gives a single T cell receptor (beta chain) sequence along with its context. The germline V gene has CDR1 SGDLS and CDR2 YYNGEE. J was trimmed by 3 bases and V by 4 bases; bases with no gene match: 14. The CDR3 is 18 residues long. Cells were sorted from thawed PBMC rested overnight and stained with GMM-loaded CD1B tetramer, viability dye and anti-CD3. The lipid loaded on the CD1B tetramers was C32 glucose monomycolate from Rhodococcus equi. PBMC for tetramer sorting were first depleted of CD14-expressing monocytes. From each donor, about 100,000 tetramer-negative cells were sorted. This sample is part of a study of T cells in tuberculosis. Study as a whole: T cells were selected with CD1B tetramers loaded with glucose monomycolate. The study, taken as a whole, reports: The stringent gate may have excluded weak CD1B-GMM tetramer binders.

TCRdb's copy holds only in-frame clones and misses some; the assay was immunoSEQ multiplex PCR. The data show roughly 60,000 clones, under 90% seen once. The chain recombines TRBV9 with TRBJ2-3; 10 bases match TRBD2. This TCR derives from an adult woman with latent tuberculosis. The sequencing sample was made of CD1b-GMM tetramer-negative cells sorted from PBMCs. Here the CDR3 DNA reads TGTGCCAGCAGCCCGCGGGATCGGGTAGCGGGGGGTACAGATACGCAGTATTTT. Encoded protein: CASSPRDRVAGGTDTQYF.